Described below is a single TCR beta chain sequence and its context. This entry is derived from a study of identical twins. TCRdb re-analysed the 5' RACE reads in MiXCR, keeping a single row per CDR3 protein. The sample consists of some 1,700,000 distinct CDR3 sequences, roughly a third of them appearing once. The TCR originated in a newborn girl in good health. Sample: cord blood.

The CDR3 DNA reads TGCGCCAGCAGCTTGGATTCGGGTACTGAGCAGTTCTTC. This translates into CASSLDSGTEQFF. V is TRBV5-1 and J is TRBJ2-1, with no clear D. V gave up 0 bases and J gave up 9 bases, with 10 bases separating them. Germline V gene data show CDR1 as SGHRS and CDR2 as YFSETQ. The CDR3 is made up of 13 amino acids.